This TCR beta chain stems from a study of memory CD4+ T cells and cytomegalovirus serostatus. Study in general: Of the healthy Belgian adults, 9 were CMV seropositive and 20 to 30 seronegative. Whole-study findings and limits: CD4+ memory repertoires contained about two fifths of the roughly 160 reported CMV TCRbeta sequences.

On this clone: Its antigen remains unidentified.

After removal of 7 bases from V and 14 bases from J, the junction contained 8 bases not matched to a gene. CDR1 is SNHLY, CDR2 FYNNEI, per germline. The CDR3 sequence is 11 residues long. The sort gate was single viable CD3+CD4+CD8-CD45RO+ cells for memory CD4+ T cells. Study processing details: After removing out-of-frame reads, millions of distinct TCRbeta sequences remained. Sequencing was performed with immunoSEQ multiplex PCR; in TCRdb, only in-frame clones are kept and a portion is missing. V, J and clone size derive from that table, while D and trimming were established from the DNA sequence. This table has 50,000 or so clones, around 85% appearing once.

The source material was memory CD4+ T cells from blood. V gene TRBV2 combines with J gene TRBJ2-1; TRBD1 matches 7 bases. This receptor was taken from an adult in good health and CMV-seronegative. In nucleotides, the CDR3 is TGTGCCAGCACTAGACAGGGAGAAGAGTTCTTC. This gives the protein CASTRQGEEFF. Looking up the rest from reference TRBV2 and TRBJ2-1 gives the full variable domain: EPEVTQTPSHQVTQMGQEVILRCVPISNHLYFYWYRQILGQKVEFLVSFYNNEISEKSEIFDDQFSVERPDGSNFTLKIRSTKLEDSAMYFCASTRQGEEFFGPGTRLTVL.